One and the same sample provided the 4 T cell receptor beta chains below, sequenced in a study of blood T cell repertoires in COVID-19. Profiling relied on immunoSEQ multiplex PCR, and the TCRdb table lists in-frame clones only, not all of them. Of around 230,000 clones listed, approximately 78% are singletons. Sequences were obtained from peripheral blood. The receptors originated from a woman aged 60-75 years with active or convalescent COVID-19.

This clone has a handful of counts. This chain uses TRBV6-2 or TRBV6-3 with TRBJ2-7; a possible D gene is TRBD2 (6 bases). Germline V gene lookup returns CDR1 MNHEY and CDR2 SVGEGT. V was pared by 2 bases and J by 0 bases, with 11 bases between. The CDR3 consists of 15 residues. The CDR3 here is CASSYGPTSSYEQYF. The CDR3 DNA reads TGTGCCAGCAGTTACGGGCCGACTAGCTCCTACGAGCAGTACTTC.

The V gene is TRBV6-1, the J gene TRBJ1-2; tentative D call: TRBD1 (6 bases). CDR3 length: 16 amino acids. Trimming left V 2 bases short and J 0 bases short, with 13 bases between. Germline-derived CDR1 and CDR2 are MNHNS and SASEGT. CDR3 in DNA: TGTGCCAGCAGTGAACTGAGGACAGCAACTAACTATGGCTACACCTTC. Translation: CASSELRTATNYGYTF.

V usage is TRBV27 and J usage is TRBJ1-5, with D uncertain. The V and J ends lost 1 base and 6 bases respectively, with 10 bases between them. Germline CDR1 is MNHEY and CDR2 is SMNVEV (reference sequence). The CDR3 runs to 14 residues. The CDR3: CASSLWAGIQPQHF. The CDR3 region has the DNA TGTGCCAGCAGTTTATGGGCGGGGATTCAGCCCCAGCATTTT.

The chain links TRBV6-2 or TRBV6-3 to TRBJ1-2, with D perhaps TRBD1 (6 bases). The CDR3 has 16 residues. V shed 5 bases and J shed 5 bases, with 21 bases lying between them. The V gene's germline CDR1 is MNHEY and CDR2 SVGEGT. The CDR3 is CASSPNYGRDIYGYTF. The CDR3 coding sequence is TGTGCCAGCAGTCCGAACTATGGACGGGACATATATGGCTACACCTTC.